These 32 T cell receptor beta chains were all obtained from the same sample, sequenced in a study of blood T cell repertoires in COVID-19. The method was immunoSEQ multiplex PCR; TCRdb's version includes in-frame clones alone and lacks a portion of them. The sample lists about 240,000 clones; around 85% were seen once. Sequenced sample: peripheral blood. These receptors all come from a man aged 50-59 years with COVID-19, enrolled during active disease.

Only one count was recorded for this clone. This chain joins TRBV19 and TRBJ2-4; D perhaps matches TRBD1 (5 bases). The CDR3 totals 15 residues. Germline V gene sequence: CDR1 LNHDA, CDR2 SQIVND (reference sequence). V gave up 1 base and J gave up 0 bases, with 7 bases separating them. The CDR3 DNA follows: TGTGCCAGTAGTATAGCAGGGCTAGCCAAAAACATTCAGTACTTC. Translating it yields CASSIAGLAKNIQYF.

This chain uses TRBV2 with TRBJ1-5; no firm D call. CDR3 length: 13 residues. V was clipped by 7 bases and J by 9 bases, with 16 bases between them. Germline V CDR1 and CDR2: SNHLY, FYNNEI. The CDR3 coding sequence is TGTGCCAGCACCCCCCAGCGGGAGCCGCCCCAGCATTTT. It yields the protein CASTPQREPPQHF.

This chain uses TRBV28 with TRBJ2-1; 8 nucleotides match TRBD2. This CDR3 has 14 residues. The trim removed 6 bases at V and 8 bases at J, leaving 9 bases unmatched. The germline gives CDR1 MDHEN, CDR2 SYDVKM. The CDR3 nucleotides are TGTGCCAGCAGGTCGGGAGGGTTGGGGGATGAGCAGTTCTTC. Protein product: CASRSGGLGDEQFF. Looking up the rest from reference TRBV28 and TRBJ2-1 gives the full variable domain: DVKVTQSSRYLVKRTGEKVFLECVQDMDHENMFWYRQDPGLGLRLIYFSYDVKMKEKGDIPEGYSVSREKKERFSLILESASTNQTSMYLCASRSGGLGDEQFFGPGTRLTVL.

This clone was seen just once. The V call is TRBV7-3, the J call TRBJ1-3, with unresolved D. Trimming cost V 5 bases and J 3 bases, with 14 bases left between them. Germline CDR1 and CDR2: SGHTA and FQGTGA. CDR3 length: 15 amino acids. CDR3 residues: CASSPRNGSGNTIYF. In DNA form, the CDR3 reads TGTGCCAGCAGCCCGCGGAATGGGAGTGGAAACACCATATATTTT.

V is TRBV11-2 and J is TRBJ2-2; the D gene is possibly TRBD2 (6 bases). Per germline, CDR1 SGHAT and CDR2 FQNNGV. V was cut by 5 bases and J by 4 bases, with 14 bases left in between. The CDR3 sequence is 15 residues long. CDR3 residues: CASSLGRSGTGELFF. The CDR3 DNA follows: TGTGCCAGCAGCCTAGGGAGGTCGGGCACCGGGGAGCTGTTTTTT.

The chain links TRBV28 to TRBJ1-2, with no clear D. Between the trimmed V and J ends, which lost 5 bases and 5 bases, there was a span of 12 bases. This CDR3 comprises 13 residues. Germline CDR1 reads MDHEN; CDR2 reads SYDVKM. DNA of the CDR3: TGTGCCAGCAGTCTAGATTCCTATTATGGCTACACCTTC. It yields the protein CASSLDSYYGYTF.

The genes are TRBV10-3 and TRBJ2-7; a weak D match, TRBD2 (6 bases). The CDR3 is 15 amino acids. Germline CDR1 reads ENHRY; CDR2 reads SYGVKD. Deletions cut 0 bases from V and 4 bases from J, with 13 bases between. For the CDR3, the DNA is TGTGCCATCAGTGAGTCGGCAGGGACTTCATACGAGCAGTACTTC. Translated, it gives CAISESAGTSYEQYF.

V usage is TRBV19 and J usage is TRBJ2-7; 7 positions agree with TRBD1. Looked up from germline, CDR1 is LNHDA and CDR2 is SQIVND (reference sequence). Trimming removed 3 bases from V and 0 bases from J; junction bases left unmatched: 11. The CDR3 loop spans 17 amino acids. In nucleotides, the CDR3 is TGTGCCAGTAGTATTGGGGCCCAGGGGGATTACTCCTACGAGCAGTACTTC. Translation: CASSIGAQGDYSYEQYF.

CDR3 sequence reads: CASSLRGGQGGGQPQHF. The CDR3 DNA sequence: TGTGCCAGCAGCTTAAGGGGGGGACAGGGTGGAGGTCAGCCCCAGCATTTT. The chain is built from TRBV7-9 and TRBJ1-5; 9 nucleotides align to TRBD1. Germline V gene lookup returns CDR1 SEHNR and CDR2 FQNEAQ (reference sequence). With V trimmed by 2 bases and J by 6 bases, 11 bases remained unmatched. The CDR3 has 17 amino acids.

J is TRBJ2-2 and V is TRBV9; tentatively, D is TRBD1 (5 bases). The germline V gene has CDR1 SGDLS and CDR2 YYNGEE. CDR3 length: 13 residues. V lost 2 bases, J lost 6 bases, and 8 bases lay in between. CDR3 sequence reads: CASSVGPAGELFF. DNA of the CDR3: TGTGCCAGCAGCGTGGGGCCAGCCGGGGAGCTGTTTTTT.

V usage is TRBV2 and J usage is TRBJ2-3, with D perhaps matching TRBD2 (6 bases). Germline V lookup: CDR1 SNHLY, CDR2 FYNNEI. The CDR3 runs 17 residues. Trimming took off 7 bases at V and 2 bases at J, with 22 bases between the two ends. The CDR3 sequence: CASNAGRYLVATDTQYF. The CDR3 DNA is TGTGCCAGCAACGCGGGGCGCTATCTGGTAGCCACAGATACGCAGTATTTT.

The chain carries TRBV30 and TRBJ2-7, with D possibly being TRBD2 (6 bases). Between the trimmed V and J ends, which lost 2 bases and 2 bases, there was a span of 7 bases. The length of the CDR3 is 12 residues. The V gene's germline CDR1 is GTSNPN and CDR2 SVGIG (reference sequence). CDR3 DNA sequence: TGTGCCTGGAGTAGGGAGGCCTACGAGCAGTACTTC. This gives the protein CAWSREAYEQYF.

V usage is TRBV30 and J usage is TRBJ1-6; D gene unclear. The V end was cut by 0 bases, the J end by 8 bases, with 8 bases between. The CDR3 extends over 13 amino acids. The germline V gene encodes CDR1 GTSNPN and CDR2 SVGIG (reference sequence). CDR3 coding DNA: TGTGCCTGGAGTGTACTCGCCGATTCACCCCTCCACTTT. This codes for CAWSVLADSPLHF. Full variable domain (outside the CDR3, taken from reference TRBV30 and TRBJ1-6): SQTIHQWPATLVQPVGSPLSLECTVEGTSNPNLYWYRQAAGRGLQLLFYSVGIGQISSEVPQNLSASRPQDRQFILSSKKLLLSDSGFYLCAWSVLADSPLHFGNGTRLTVT.

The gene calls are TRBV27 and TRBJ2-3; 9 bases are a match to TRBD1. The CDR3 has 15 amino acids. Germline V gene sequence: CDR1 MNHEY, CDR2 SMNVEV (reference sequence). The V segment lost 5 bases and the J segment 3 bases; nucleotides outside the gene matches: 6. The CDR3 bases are TGTGCCAGCAGTCGGGGGACAGGGAGGACAGATACGCAGTATTTT. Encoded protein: CASSRGTGRTDTQYF.

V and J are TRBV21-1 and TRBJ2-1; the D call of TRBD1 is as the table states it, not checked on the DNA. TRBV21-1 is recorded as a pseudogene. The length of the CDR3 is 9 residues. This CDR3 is CASLALGLF. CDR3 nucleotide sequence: TGTGCCAGCTTGGCGTTGGGCCTCTTC.

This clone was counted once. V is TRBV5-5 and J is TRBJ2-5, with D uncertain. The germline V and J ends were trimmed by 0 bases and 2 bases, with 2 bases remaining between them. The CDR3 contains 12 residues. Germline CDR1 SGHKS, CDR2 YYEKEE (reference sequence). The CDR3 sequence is CASSLVQETQYF. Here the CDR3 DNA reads TGTGCCAGCAGCTTGGTACAAGAGACCCAGTACTTC.

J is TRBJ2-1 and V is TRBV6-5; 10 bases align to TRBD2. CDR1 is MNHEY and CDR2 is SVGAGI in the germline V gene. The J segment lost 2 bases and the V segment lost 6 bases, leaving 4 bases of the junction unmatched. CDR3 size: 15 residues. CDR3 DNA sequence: TGTGCCAGCAGCTCACTAGCGGGGCCCTACAATGAGCAGTTCTTC. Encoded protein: CASSSLAGPYNEQFF.

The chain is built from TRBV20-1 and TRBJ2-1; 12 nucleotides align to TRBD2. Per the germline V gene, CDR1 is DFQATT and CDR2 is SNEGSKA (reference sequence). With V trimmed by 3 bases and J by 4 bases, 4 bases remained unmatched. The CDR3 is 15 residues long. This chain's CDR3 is CSASKLAGGYNEQFF. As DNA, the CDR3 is TGCAGTGCTAGTAAACTAGCGGGGGGTTACAATGAGCAGTTCTTC.

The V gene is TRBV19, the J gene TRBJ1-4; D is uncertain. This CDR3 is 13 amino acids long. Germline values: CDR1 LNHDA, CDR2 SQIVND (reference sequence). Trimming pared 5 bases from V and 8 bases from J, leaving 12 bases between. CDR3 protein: CASSGLAGEKLFF. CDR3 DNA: TGTGCCAGTAGTGGTCTGGCGGGCGAAAAACTGTTTTTT.

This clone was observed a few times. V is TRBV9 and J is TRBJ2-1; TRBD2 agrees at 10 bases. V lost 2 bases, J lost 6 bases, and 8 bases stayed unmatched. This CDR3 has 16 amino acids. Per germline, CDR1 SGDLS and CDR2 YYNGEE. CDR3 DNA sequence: TGTGCCAGCAGCGTTACAGCTAGCGGGGGATTCAATGAGCAGTTCTTC. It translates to CASSVTASGGFNEQFF.

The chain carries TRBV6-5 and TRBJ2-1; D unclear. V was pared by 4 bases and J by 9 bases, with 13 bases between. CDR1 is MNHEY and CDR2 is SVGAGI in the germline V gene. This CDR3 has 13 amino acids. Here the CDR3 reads CASSFPVAGEQFF. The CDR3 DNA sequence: TGTGCCAGCAGTTTCCCCGTGGCTGGTGAGCAGTTCTTC.

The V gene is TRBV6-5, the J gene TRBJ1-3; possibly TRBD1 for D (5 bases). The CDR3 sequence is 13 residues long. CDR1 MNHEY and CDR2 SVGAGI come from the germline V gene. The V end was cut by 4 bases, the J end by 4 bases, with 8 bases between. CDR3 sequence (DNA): TGTGCCAGCAGTTCGGGGGGGGGAAACACCATATATTTT. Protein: CASSSGGGNTIYF.

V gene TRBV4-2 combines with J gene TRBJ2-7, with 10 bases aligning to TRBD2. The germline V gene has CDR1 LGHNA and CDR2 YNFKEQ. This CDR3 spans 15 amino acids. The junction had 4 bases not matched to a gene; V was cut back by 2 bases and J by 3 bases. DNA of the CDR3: TGTGCCAGCAGCCAACTTTGGACTAGCGGCTACGAGCAGTACTTC. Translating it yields CASSQLWTSGYEQYF.

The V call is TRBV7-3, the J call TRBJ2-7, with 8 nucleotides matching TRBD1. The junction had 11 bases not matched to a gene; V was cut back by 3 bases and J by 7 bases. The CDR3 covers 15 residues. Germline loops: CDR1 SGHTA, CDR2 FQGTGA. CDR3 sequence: CASSFEAGGFVEQYF. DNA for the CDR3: TGTGCCAGCAGCTTTGAAGCAGGGGGCTTTGTTGAGCAGTACTTC.

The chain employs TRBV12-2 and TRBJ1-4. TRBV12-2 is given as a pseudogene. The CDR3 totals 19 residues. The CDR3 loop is CASRLDRGTGLVEDEKLFF. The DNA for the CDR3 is TGTGCAAGTCGCTTAGATCGCGGGACCGGCCTAGTCGAGGATGAAAAACTGTTTTTT.

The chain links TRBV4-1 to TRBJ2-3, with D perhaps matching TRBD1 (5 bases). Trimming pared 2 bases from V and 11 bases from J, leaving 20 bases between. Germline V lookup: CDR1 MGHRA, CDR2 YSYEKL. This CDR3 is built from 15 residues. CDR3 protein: CASSQRITPGIWQYF. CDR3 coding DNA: TGCGCCAGCAGCCAACGTATTACACCAGGGATTTGGCAGTATTTT.

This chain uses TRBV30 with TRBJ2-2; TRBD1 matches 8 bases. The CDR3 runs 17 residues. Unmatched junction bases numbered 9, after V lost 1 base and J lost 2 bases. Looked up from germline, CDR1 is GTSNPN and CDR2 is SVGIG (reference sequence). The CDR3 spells CAWSGPVGTGNTGELFF. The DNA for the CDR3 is TGTGCCTGGAGTGGTCCAGTCGGGACAGGCAACACCGGGGAGCTGTTTTTT.

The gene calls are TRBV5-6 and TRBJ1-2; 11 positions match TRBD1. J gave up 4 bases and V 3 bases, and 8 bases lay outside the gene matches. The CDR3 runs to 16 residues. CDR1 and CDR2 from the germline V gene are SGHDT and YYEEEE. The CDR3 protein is CASSWGPGTGGYGYTF. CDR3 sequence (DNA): TGTGCCAGCAGCTGGGGACCCGGGACAGGGGGCTATGGCTACACCTTC. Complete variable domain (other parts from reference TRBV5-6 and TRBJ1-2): DAGVTQSPTHLIKTRGQQVTLRCSPKSGHDTVSWYQQALGQGPQFIFQYYEEEERQRGNFPDRFSGHQFPNYSSELNVNALLLGDSALYLCASSWGPGTGGYGYTFGSGTRLTVV.

The CDR3 sequence: CASSSGTVGNNEQFF. CDR3 DNA sequence: TGTGCCAGCAGCTCCGGGACAGTGGGTAACAATGAGCAGTTCTTC. The V call is TRBV11-1, the J call TRBJ2-1; 7 nucleotides line up with TRBD1. Germline values: CDR1 SGHAT, CDR2 FQDESV (reference sequence). V lost 4 bases, J lost 5 bases, and 8 bases stayed unmatched. The length of the CDR3 is 15 residues.

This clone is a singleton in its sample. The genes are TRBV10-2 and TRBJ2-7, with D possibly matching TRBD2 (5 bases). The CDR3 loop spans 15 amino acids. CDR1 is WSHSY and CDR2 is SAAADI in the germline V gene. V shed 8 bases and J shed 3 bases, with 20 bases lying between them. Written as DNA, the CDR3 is TGCGCCAGCTCCAAGGGCGTTATAGGAGGCTACGAGCAGTACTTC. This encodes CASSKGVIGGYEQYF.

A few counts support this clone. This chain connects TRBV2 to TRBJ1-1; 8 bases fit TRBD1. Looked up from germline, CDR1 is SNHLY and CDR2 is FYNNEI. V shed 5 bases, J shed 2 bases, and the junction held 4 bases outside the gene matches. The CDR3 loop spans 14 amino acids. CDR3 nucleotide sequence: TGTGCCAGCAGTCCACAGGGGGTAAACACTGAAGCTTTCTTT. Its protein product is CASSPQGVNTEAFF.

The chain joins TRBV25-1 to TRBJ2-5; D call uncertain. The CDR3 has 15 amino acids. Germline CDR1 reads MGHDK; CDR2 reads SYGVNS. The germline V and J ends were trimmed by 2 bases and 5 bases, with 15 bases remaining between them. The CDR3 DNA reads TGTGCCAGCAGTGAAACGGCCCGCCTCAGGGAGACCCAGTACTTC. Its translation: CASSETARLRETQYF.